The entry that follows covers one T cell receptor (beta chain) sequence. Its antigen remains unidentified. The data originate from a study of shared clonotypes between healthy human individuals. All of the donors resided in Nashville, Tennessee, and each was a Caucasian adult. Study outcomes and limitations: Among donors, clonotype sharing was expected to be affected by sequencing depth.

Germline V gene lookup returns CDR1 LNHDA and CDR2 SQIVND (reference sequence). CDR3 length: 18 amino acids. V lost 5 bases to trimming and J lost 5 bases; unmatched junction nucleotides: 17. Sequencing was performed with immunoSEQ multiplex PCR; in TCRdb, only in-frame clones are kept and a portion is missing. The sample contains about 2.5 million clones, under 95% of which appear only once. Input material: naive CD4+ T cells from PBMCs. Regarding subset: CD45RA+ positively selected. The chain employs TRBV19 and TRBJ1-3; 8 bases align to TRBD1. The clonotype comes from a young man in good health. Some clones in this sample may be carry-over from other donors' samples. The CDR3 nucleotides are TGTGCCAGTAGTCGGGACAGGCCGGGATATTTGGGCCGAAACACCATATATTTT. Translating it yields CASSRDRPGYLGRNTIYF.